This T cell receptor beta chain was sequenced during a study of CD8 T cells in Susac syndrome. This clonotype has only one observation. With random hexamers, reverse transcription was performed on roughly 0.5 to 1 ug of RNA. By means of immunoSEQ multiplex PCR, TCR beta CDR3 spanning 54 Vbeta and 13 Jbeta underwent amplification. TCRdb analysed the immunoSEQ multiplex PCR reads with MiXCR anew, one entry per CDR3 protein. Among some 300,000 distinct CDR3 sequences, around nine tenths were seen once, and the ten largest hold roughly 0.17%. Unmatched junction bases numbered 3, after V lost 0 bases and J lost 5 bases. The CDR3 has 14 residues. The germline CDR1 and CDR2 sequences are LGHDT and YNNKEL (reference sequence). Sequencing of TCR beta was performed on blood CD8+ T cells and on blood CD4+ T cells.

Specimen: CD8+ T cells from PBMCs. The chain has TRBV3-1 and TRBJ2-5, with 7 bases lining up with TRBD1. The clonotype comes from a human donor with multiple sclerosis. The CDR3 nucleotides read TGTGCCAGCAGCCAAGACGAGGGGGCGGAGACCCAGTACTTC. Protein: CASSQDEGAETQYF.